The 14 T cell receptor beta chains presented below share a single source sample, sequenced in a study of shared clonotypes between healthy human individuals (dated by TCRdb to the early 2020s). Libraries were made using the immunoSEQ multiplex PCR assay. TCRdb limited this immuneACCESS table to in-frame rearrangements with V and J called. A share of clones is missing; checked studies link under half to unresolved V genes, and the rest is unexplained. The sample yields about 2.4 million clones; approximately 94% were counted once. The ten largest clones capture over 0.12% of the sample. The material sequenced was naive CD4+ T cells sorted from blood. What the cell subset or site label conveys for this sample: CD45RA+ positively selected. These receptors were collected from a man younger than 35 in good health.

This clone was seen just once. The V and J genes are TRBV15 and TRBJ2-2; 16 bases are a match to TRBD2. CDR1 and CDR2 (germline): LNHNV, YYDKDF (reference sequence). V lost 0 bases, J lost 5 bases, and 6 bases stayed unmatched. This CDR3 spans 19 amino acids. In DNA form, the CDR3 reads TGTGCCACCAGCAGAGAGGCGGGACTAGCGGGAGGGGGAACCGGGGAGCTGTTTTTT. Translating it yields CATSREAGLAGGGTGELFF.

The chain couples TRBV27 to TRBJ1-1; 8 bases line up with TRBD1. The CDR3 loop spans 20 amino acids. V was pared by 7 bases and J by 0 bases, with 22 bases of the junction left unmatched. CDR1 MNHEY and CDR2 SMNVEV come from the germline V gene (reference sequence). The CDR3 is CASTSPPIVKTGDLNTEAFF. The CDR3 coding sequence is TGTGCCAGCACCTCCCCCCCCATTGTCAAGACAGGGGATTTGAACACTGAAGCTTTCTTT.

Notes on this clone: The same CDR3 is also encoded by other DNA sequences in this sample. This chain joins TRBV4-3 and TRBJ2-3; 10 nucleotides match TRBD2. This CDR3 is built from 14 residues. Germline V gene lookup returns CDR1 LGHNA and CDR2 YSLEER. V lost 4 bases to trimming and J lost 5 bases; unmatched junction nucleotides: 3. CDR3: CASSRLAGGDTQYF. Here the CDR3 DNA reads TGCGCCAGCAGCCGATTAGCGGGAGGAGATACGCAGTATTTT.

The CDR3: CASSEGGGPSYEQYF. The CDR3 coding sequence is TGTGCCAGCAGTGAAGGCGGGGGCCCCTCCTACGAGCAGTACTTC. This chain uses TRBV6-1 with TRBJ2-7, with D tentatively TRBD2 (7 bases). Germline CDR1 is MNHNS and CDR2 is SASEGT. The CDR3 contains 15 residues. The ends were cut back, 1 base at V and 0 bases at J, with 10 bases in the middle.

CDR3 sequence reads: CASSLDGGTTNEQFF. CDR3 coding DNA: TGTGCCAGCAGCTTAGACGGGGGGACAACCAATGAGCAGTTCTTC. This sequence joins TRBV11-2 and TRBJ2-1, with a tentative D call TRBD2 (7 bases). Looked up from germline, CDR1 is SGHAT and CDR2 is FQNNGV. This CDR3 is built from 15 residues. V lost 0 bases and J lost 6, with 12 bases in between.

The chain employs TRBV2 and TRBJ2-2; D might be TRBD2 (6 bases). The CDR3 totals 15 residues. V was shortened by 1 base and J by 7 bases, with 13 bases between the two germline ends. Germline V CDR1 and CDR2: SNHLY, FYNNEI. The CDR3 here is CASSEGGNGSGELFF. For the CDR3, the DNA is TGTGCCAGCAGTGAAGGCGGGAATGGGAGCGGGGAGCTGTTTTTT.

This chain uses TRBV5-1 with TRBJ1-1; D is unresolved. The CDR3 spans 15 residues. V shed 4 bases and J shed 1 base, with 14 bases lying between them. Per germline, CDR1 SGHRS and CDR2 YFSETQ. CDR3 amino acids: CASSARAGRNTEAFF. In DNA form, the CDR3 reads TGCGCCAGCAGCGCCCGCGCGGGTAGGAACACTGAAGCTTTCTTT.

CDR3 bases: TGCAGCGTTGAGCGGGGGGATAGCACAGATACGCAGTATTTT. Amino acids: CSVERGDSTDTQYF. The gene calls are TRBV29-1 and TRBJ2-3, with 8 bases that match TRBD2. Germline loops: CDR1 SQVTM, CDR2 ANQGSEA. The CDR3 contains 14 residues. Losses at the gene ends were 3 bases for V and 0 bases for J; bases not matched to a gene: 2.

The chain recombines TRBV2 with TRBJ2-2; D unresolved. Trimming removed 3 bases from V and 1 base from J, with 9 bases in between. This CDR3 is built from 15 residues. CDR1 is SNHLY and CDR2 is FYNNEI in the germline V gene. The CDR3, as DNA: TGTGCCAGCAGTGAGGCCGGATTGAACACCGGGGAGCTGTTTTTT. Protein: CASSEAGLNTGELFF.

V and J are TRBV9 and TRBJ1-3, with D perhaps matching TRBD1 (6 bases). V was clipped by 4 bases and J by 1 base, with 15 bases between them. CDR3 length: 16 amino acids. CDR1 is SGDLS, CDR2 YYNGEE, per germline. This chain's CDR3 is CASSSLRGRSGNTIYF. The CDR3 DNA reads TGTGCCAGCAGCTCGCTCAGGGGTCGTTCTGGAAACACCATATATTTT.

Worth noting for this clone: Other DNA sequences from this sample encode an identical CDR3 as well. The chain employs TRBV5-1 and TRBJ1-1; TRBD1 is a possible D gene (5 bases). CDR1 and CDR2 (germline): SGHRS, YFSETQ. This CDR3 comprises 14 residues. V lost 0 bases, J lost 5 bases, and 11 bases lay in between. The CDR3 nucleotides read TGCGCCAGCAGCTTGGCGCAGGGTGGGACTGAAGCTTTCTTT. Translation: CASSLAQGGTEAFF. The whole variable domain, filled in from reference TRBV5-1 and TRBJ1-1, reads KAGVTQTPRYLIKTRGQQVTLSCSPISGHRSVSWYQQTPGQGLQFLFEYFSETQRNKGNFPGRFSGRQFSNSRSEMNVSTLELGDSALYLCASSLAQGGTEAFFGQGTRLTVV.

Worth noting for this clone: Other DNA variants within this sample encode the same CDR3. The rearrangement uses TRBV30 and TRBJ2-5; D possibly matches TRBD1 or TRBD2 (5 bases each). CDR3 length equals 14 residues. Per the germline V gene, CDR1 is GTSNPN and CDR2 is SVGIG (reference sequence). Between the trimmed V and J ends, which lost 0 bases and 5 bases, there was a span of 13 bases. The CDR3 coding sequence is TGTGCCTGGAGTGTAGGTGGGGGAGCGGAGACCCAGTACTTC. Amino acids: CAWSVGGGAETQYF. Full variable domain (outside the CDR3, taken from reference TRBV30 and TRBJ2-5): SQTIHQWPATLVQPVGSPLSLECTVEGTSNPNLYWYRQAAGRGLQLLFYSVGIGQISSEVPQNLSASRPQDRQFILSSKKLLLSDSGFYLCAWSVGGGAETQYFGPGTRLLVL.

J is TRBJ2-3 and V is TRBV7-9; 13 bases line up with TRBD2. V trimming: 5 bases; J trimming: 4 bases; junction bases outside the gene matches: 6. CDR1 and CDR2 from the germline V gene are SEHNR and FQNEAQ (reference sequence). This CDR3 has 16 amino acids. The CDR3 here is CASSLGLAGAADTQYF. For the CDR3, the DNA is TGTGCCAGCAGCCTTGGACTAGCGGGAGCCGCAGATACGCAGTATTTT.

This chain joins TRBV30 and TRBJ2-1; 8 bases fit TRBD2. In germline, CDR1 is GTSNPN, CDR2 SVGIG (reference sequence). The CDR3 covers 15 residues. After removal of 2 bases from V and 2 bases from J, the junction contained 5 bases not matched to a gene. This CDR3 is CAWSPFSGTYNEQFF. The CDR3 DNA is TGTGCCTGGAGTCCCTTTAGCGGGACCTACAATGAGCAGTTCTTC.